The TCR beta chain described here comes from a study of T cell repertoires in cytomegalovirus infection. Overall study: Public TCR beta signature analysis indicated the presence of both CMV infection and matching HLA type. Study observations and caveats: Based on cumulative public TCR beta family frequency, carriers of CMV plus the relevant HLA were identified. Clonotypes of TCR beta that were HLA-C-restricted and CMV-specific dominated the ex vivo response.

Germline loops: CDR1 PRHDT, CDR2 FYEKMQ (reference sequence). V shed 5 bases, J shed 0 bases, and the junction held 6 bases outside the gene matches. There are 17 residues in the CDR3. TCRdb itself ran the reads through MiXCR, one entry per CDR3 protein. The sample carries approximately 500,000 distinct CDR3 sequences, 15% to 20% recorded once. This clonotype was observed a few times. Its antigen is currently unknown. This receptor was taken from a human donor in good health (CMV status not recorded). Some clones in this sample may be carry-over from other donors' samples. Sequencing was performed on CD8+ T cells from PBMCs. The chain carries TRBV13 and TRBJ2-3; 12 bases match TRBD2. The CDR3 DNA reads TGTGCCAGCAGCCCTACCGGACTAGCGGGAAGCACAGATACGCAGTATTTT. It yields the protein CASSPTGLAGSTDTQYF. The full variable domain, in which reference TRBV13 and TRBJ2-3 provide the parts outside the CDR3, is AAGVIQSPRHLIKEKRETATLKCYPIPRHDTVYWYQQGPGQDPQFLISFYEKMQSDKGSIPDRFSAQQFSDYHSELNMSSLELGDSALYFCASSPTGLAGSTDTQYFGPGTRLTVL.